This is a list of T cell receptor beta chains from one sample in a study of blood T cell repertoires in COVID-19. Data came from immunoSEQ multiplex PCR; TCRdb stores just in-frame clones and leaves some out. The repertoire consists of about 250,000 clones, with roughly 82% occurring once and the leading ten covering 4.9%. The sample comprised peripheral blood. These receptors were obtained from a woman aged 80 or over with active or convalescent COVID-19. The CDR3 runs from the conserved cysteine through the conserved F or W. A clone size is listed for some rows: how often the clone was seen (once, few, many), or a class if it is expanded.

>TRBV7-2|once
CASSGGLADTGELFF
>TRBV5-6|.
CASSFLSVIRSYEQYF
>TRBV18|.
CASSPRQGDYGYTF
>TRBV18|.
CASSPLGGRGYEQYF
>TRBV2|few
CASSGQGGNTEAFF
>TRBV28|.
CASSLDRGYGYTF
>TRBV9|.
CASSATGQNTEAFF
>TRBV6-5|.
CASRGTAQETQYF
>TRBV6-5|.
CASSDRGANEKLFF
>TRBV12-3/TRBV12-4|.
CASSIGARGEQYF